This TCR beta chain was observed in a study of blood T cell repertoires in COVID-19. The overall study: The United States, Italy and Spain were the sources of the acute and convalescent COVID-19 samples. From T cells, B-cell-depleted T cells, or PBMCs came the material, which was cDNA or gDNA.

Looked up from germline, CDR1 is SNHLY and CDR2 is FYNNEI. The CDR3 has 15 residues. V was shortened by 4 bases and J by 0 bases, with 10 bases between the two germline ends. Original methodology: Estimation of nucleated cell counts was performed using reference gene primer amplification. Method: immunoSEQ multiplex PCR; TCRdb's copy keeps in-frame clones and lacks some. From that table come the V and J calls and clone size; the DNA was used to work out D and trimming. Of approximately 70,000 clones listed, roughly 80% were seen once; the top ten hold 15% to 20%. The chain combines TRBV2 with TRBJ2-1, with unresolved D. This receptor was taken from a man between 70 and 80 years old who had recovered from COVID-19. The sequenced material came from peripheral blood. The CDR3 spells CASSGSRSSYNEQFF. As DNA, the CDR3 is TGTGCCAGCAGTGGTTCGCGGAGCTCCTACAATGAGCAGTTCTTC.